The 24 T cell receptor beta chains below all came from one sample that was sequenced in a study of OX40 agonist ivuxolimab in advanced cancers. Sequencing was performed with immunoSEQ multiplex PCR; in TCRdb, only in-frame clones are kept and a portion is missing. This sample has 100,000 or so clones, with over 75% found just once. The specimen comprised CD4+ or CD8+ T cells sorted from blood, sampled in a trial of the OX40 agonist ivuxolimab. Receptors were obtained from an adult with an advanced solid tumor such as melanoma, head and neck, liver or kidney cancer.

The chain couples TRBV28 to TRBJ2-5; D remains ambiguous. The V gene lost 6 bases and the J gene lost 5 bases, with 13 bases spanning the gap. The CDR3 has 13 amino acids. The germline V gene has CDR1 MDHEN and CDR2 SYDVKM. The CDR3 loop reads CASSWGGTETQYF. DNA for the CDR3: TGTGCCAGCAGCTGGGGTGGCACGGAGACCCAGTACTTC.

This clone has just one count. This sequence joins TRBV6-1 and TRBJ2-7; D is unresolved. CDR3 size: 12 residues. V was cut by 4 bases and J by 3 bases, with 7 bases left in between. Germline assignment: CDR1 MNHNS and CDR2 SASEGT. This CDR3 reads CASSGIDYEQYF. The CDR3 region has the DNA TGTGCCAGCAGTGGGATAGACTACGAGCAGTACTTC.

The chain has TRBV2 and TRBJ2-3, with 14 bases identical to TRBD2. This CDR3 comprises 14 residues. The germline V gene encodes CDR1 SNHLY and CDR2 FYNNEI. Germline trimming cut 8 bases from V and 4 bases from J; bases unmatched to any gene: 2. The CDR3 DNA reads TGTGCCAGCGGGACTAGCGGGAGAGCAGATACGCAGTATTTT. This sequence encodes CASGTSGRADTQYF. Using reference TRBV2 and TRBJ2-3 for the parts outside the CDR3, the full variable domain is EPEVTQTPSHQVTQMGQEVILRCVPISNHLYFYWYRQILGQKVEFLVSFYNNEISEKSEIFDDQFSVERPDGSNFTLKIRSTKLEDSAMYFCASGTSGRADTQYFGPGTRLTVL.

V and J are TRBV6-5 and TRBJ2-2; 11 bases match TRBD2. Looked up from germline, CDR1 is MNHEY and CDR2 is SVGAGI. Trimming took 0 bases from V and 4 from J; bases not matched to a gene: 1. The CDR3 sequence is 16 residues long. CDR3 nucleotides: TGTGCCAGCAGTTACTCGGGACTAGCGGTCACCGGGGAGCTGTTTTTT. This sequence encodes CASSYSGLAVTGELFF.

In its sample, this clone was seen once. The genes are TRBV27 and TRBJ1-2; a possible D gene is TRBD1 (6 bases). This CDR3 comprises 15 residues. V was cut by 3 bases and J by 1 base, with 12 bases left in between. In germline, CDR1 is MNHEY, CDR2 SMNVEV (reference sequence). CDR3 protein: CASSFRDNRNYGYTF. CDR3 coding DNA: TGTGCCAGCAGTTTCCGGGACAACCGTAACTATGGCTACACCTTC.

The J gene is TRBJ2-1, the V gene TRBV7-3; TRBD1 agrees at 8 bases. The CDR3 runs 13 residues. With V trimmed by 5 bases and J by 9 bases, 6 bases remained unmatched. In germline, CDR1 is SGHTA, CDR2 FQGTGA. CDR3 sequence reads: CASSNDRGGEQFF. CDR3 in DNA: TGTGCCAGCAGCAACGACAGGGGAGGTGAGCAGTTCTTC.

The gene calls are TRBV11-2 and TRBJ2-7; D not certain. The germline V gene encodes CDR1 SGHAT and CDR2 FQNNGV. Trimming shortened V by 2 bases and J by 4 bases, and 9 bases separated the two germline ends. The CDR3 has 13 residues. CDR3 sequence: CASSLTVRYEQYF. The CDR3 DNA follows: TGTGCCAGCAGCTTAACGGTCAGATACGAGCAGTACTTC. Complete variable domain (other parts from reference TRBV11-2 and TRBJ2-7): EAGVAQSPRYKIIEKRQSVAFWCNPISGHATLYWYQQILGQGPKLLIQFQNNGVVDDSQLPKDRFSAERLKGVDSTLKIQPAKLEDSAVYLCASSLTVRYEQYFGPGTRLTVT.

The V call is TRBV19, the J call TRBJ1-3, with D possibly matching TRBD1 (5 bases). From germline, CDR1 is LNHDA and CDR2 SQIVND (reference sequence). This CDR3 contains 14 residues. V lost 7 bases and J lost 3, with 13 bases in between. The CDR3 reads CASTPGGVGNTIYF. CDR3 in DNA: TGTGCCAGTACCCCCGGGGGGGTTGGAAACACCATATATTTT. The variable domain in full, completed from reference TRBV19 and TRBJ1-3, reads DGGITQSPKYLFRKEGQNVTLSCEQNLNHDAMYWYRQDPGQGLRLIYYSQIVNDFQKGDIAEGYSVSREKKESFPLTVTSAQKNPTAFYLCASTPGGVGNTIYFGEGSWLTVV.

This clone has only a few counts. The chain couples TRBV5-1 to TRBJ2-1; 10 positions match TRBD2. Germline V gives CDR1 SGHRS, CDR2 YFSETQ. V lost 4 bases, J lost 4 bases, and 8 bases stayed unmatched. The CDR3 contains 16 residues. CDR3 in amino acids: CASSSLAGVRYNEQFF. In DNA, the CDR3 is TGCGCCAGCAGCAGTCTAGCGGGAGTGAGGTACAATGAGCAGTTCTTC.

In regard to this clone: This sample also contains other DNA sequences that code for the same CDR3. The chain carries TRBV7-2 and TRBJ2-7, with D possibly TRBD2 on 6 matching bases. CDR3 length: 14 amino acids. Deletions cut 7 bases from V and 3 bases from J, with 16 bases between. The germline CDR1 and CDR2 sequences are SGHTA and FQGNSA. The CDR3 DNA reads TGTGCCAGCACCCCGGGGGTAGGTGACTACGAGCAGTACTTC. Its translation is CASTPGVGDYEQYF.

The V and J genes are TRBV5-1 and TRBJ2-1; 8 nucleotides agree with TRBD2. V lost 0 bases and J lost 4; bases outside the gene matches: 6. CDR3 length: 16 residues. Germline lookup yields CDR1 SGHRS and CDR2 YFSETQ. DNA of the CDR3: TGCGCCAGCAGCTTGGTTGCGGGAGGTGGTTACAATGAGCAGTTCTTC. Translated: CASSLVAGGGYNEQFF.

This chain joins TRBV7-2 and TRBJ2-1; 9 nucleotides match TRBD2. This CDR3 is built from 16 residues. J gave up 7 bases and V 5 bases, and 12 bases lay outside the gene matches. The germline gives CDR1 SGHTA, CDR2 FQGNSA. The CDR3 DNA follows: TGTGCCAGCAGCACCTCCGGGACTAGCATCAAGAATGAGCAGTTCTTC. This encodes CASSTSGTSIKNEQFF.

This clone was seen just once. Here the CDR3 reads CASSPGMDEQFF. CDR3 nucleotide sequence: TGCGCCAGCAGCCCGGGGATGGATGAGCAGTTCTTC. The V gene is TRBV5-1, the J gene TRBJ2-1, with D possibly TRBD2 on 5 matching bases. CDR3 length: 12 residues. The germline CDR1 and CDR2 sequences are SGHRS and YFSETQ. Deletions cut 4 bases from V and 8 bases from J, with 10 bases between.

This clone has a handful of counts. CDR3 region: CASSSGTQNEKLFF. The CDR3 coding sequence is TGTGCCAGCAGCTCCGGGACACAGAATGAAAAACTGTTTTTT. This rearrangement joins TRBV7-9 to TRBJ1-4, with D possibly TRBD1 on 6 matching bases. Germline V lookup: CDR1 SEHNR, CDR2 FQNEAQ (reference sequence). The ends were cut back, 4 bases at V and 5 bases at J, with 11 bases in the middle. The CDR3 spans 14 residues.

The genes are TRBV30 and TRBJ1-5; TRBD1 agrees at 7 bases. This CDR3 region has 14 residues. Germline CDR1 is GTSNPN and CDR2 is SVGIG (reference sequence). V lost 4 bases to trimming and J lost 5 bases; unmatched junction nucleotides: 8. The DNA for the CDR3 is TGTGCCTGGACTGGCGGACAGGCCCATCAGCCCCAGCATTTT. It yields the protein CAWTGGQAHQPQHF.

The rearrangement joins TRBV5-6 to TRBJ1-2, with 7 bases matching TRBD1. Per germline, CDR1 SGHDT and CDR2 YYEEEE. Unmatched junction bases numbered 3, after V lost 0 bases and J lost 4 bases. CDR3 length equals 14 residues. The CDR3 region is CASSLDRGGYGYTF. The DNA of the CDR3 is TGTGCCAGCAGCTTGGACAGGGGAGGCTATGGCTACACCTTC. The variable domain in full, completed from reference TRBV5-6 and TRBJ1-2, reads DAGVTQSPTHLIKTRGQQVTLRCSPKSGHDTVSWYQQALGQGPQFIFQYYEEEERQRGNFPDRFSGHQFPNYSSELNVNALLLGDSALYLCASSLDRGGYGYTFGSGTRLTVV.

V gene TRBV5-1 combines with J gene TRBJ2-1; TRBD2 aligns across 9 bases. This CDR3 comprises 15 residues. Germline CDR1 is SGHRS and CDR2 is YFSETQ. The junction had 9 bases not matched to a gene; V was cut back by 4 bases and J by 7 bases. The CDR3 region has the DNA TGCGCCAGCAGCAATGTAGCGGGAGTTGGAAATGAGCAGTTCTTC. It codes for CASSNVAGVGNEQFF.

The rearrangement joins TRBV21-1 to TRBJ1-5; TRBD1 reflects the table's D call only, with no check against the DNA. TRBV21-1 is recorded as a pseudogene. The CDR3 is made up of 14 amino acids. CDR3 coding DNA: TGTGCCAGCAGCAAACTAACAGGAGATCAGCCCCAGCATTTT. Encoded protein: CASSKLTGDQPQHF.

This chain joins TRBV5-8 and TRBJ2-5, with TRBD1 matching 9 bases. The germline V gene has CDR1 SGHTS and CDR2 YDEGEE. The length of the CDR3 is 14 residues. After removal of 4 bases from V and 4 bases from J, the junction contained 5 bases not matched to a gene. The CDR3 is CASSEGQGAETQYF. The CDR3 DNA reads TGTGCCAGCAGCGAGGGACAGGGTGCAGAGACCCAGTACTTC.

The CDR3 is CASSRTAGGLQGAGELFF. CDR3 nucleotide sequence: TGTGCCAGCAGCCGAACGGCGGGAGGCCTCCAGGGGGCCGGGGAGCTGTTTTTT. The chain couples TRBV7-3 to TRBJ2-2; D is possibly TRBD2 (8 bases). The V end lost 5 bases, the J end lost 6 bases, and 25 bases lay between the germline ends. CDR3 length: 18 amino acids. Germline V CDR1 and CDR2: SGHTA, FQGTGA.

The chain is built from TRBV5-1 and TRBJ2-1, with 10 bases lining up with TRBD2. The germline gives CDR1 SGHRS, CDR2 YFSETQ. This CDR3 is 16 amino acids long. With 0 bases clipped from V and 6 bases from J, the junction kept 6 bases outside the gene matches. The CDR3 protein is CASSLEALAGVNEQFF. The CDR3 coding sequence is TGCGCCAGCAGCTTGGAGGCCCTAGCGGGGGTCAATGAGCAGTTCTTC.

This clone has more than one count but fewer than ten. The chain uses TRBV27 and TRBJ1-1; 8 positions match TRBD1. J was trimmed by 4 bases and V by 4 bases; bases with no gene match: 8. From germline, CDR1 is MNHEY and CDR2 SMNVEV (reference sequence). The CDR3 is 15 amino acids. The CDR3 spells CASSSGTGFGTEAFF. CDR3 DNA: TGTGCCAGCAGTTCCGGGACAGGCTTTGGCACTGAAGCTTTCTTT.

The J gene is TRBJ2-5, the V gene TRBV19; 7 bases fit TRBD1. CDR1 LNHDA and CDR2 SQIVND come from the germline V gene (reference sequence). Germline trimming cut 11 bases from V and 3 bases from J; bases unmatched to any gene: 15. This CDR3 has 15 amino acids. The CDR3 sequence is CAVTGQINSEETQYF. The CDR3 nucleotides are TGTGCCGTTACGGGACAGATAAACTCCGAAGAGACCCAGTACTTC.

This clone has at least ten counts. The chain recombines TRBV19 with TRBJ2-7, with 12 bases lining up with TRBD1. The V gene end was trimmed by 5 bases and the J gene end by 5 bases; junction bases not matched to a gene: 4. This CDR3 is 14 amino acids long. Germline V gives CDR1 LNHDA, CDR2 SQIVND (reference sequence). The DNA for the CDR3 is TGTGCCAGTAGTTACAGGGACAGGGGGCACGAGCAGTACTTC. Translated: CASSYRDRGHEQYF. The full variable domain, rest sourced from reference TRBV19 and TRBJ2-7, is DGGITQSPKYLFRKEGQNVTLSCEQNLNHDAMYWYRQDPGQGLRLIYYSQIVNDFQKGDIAEGYSVSREKKESFPLTVTSAQKNPTAFYLCASSYRDRGHEQYFGPGTRLTVT.